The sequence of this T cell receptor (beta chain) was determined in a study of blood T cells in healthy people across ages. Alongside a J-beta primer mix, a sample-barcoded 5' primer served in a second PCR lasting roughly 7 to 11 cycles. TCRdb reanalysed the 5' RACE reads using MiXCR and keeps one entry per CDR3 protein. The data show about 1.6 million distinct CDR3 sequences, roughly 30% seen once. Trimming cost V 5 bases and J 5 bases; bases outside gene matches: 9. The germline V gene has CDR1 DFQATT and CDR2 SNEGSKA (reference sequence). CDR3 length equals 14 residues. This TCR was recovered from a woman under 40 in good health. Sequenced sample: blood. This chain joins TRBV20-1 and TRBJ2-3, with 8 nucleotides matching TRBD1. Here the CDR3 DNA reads TGCAGTGCTGCCAGGGGGCGCGTAGGAGATACGCAGTATTTT. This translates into CSAARGRVGDTQYF.